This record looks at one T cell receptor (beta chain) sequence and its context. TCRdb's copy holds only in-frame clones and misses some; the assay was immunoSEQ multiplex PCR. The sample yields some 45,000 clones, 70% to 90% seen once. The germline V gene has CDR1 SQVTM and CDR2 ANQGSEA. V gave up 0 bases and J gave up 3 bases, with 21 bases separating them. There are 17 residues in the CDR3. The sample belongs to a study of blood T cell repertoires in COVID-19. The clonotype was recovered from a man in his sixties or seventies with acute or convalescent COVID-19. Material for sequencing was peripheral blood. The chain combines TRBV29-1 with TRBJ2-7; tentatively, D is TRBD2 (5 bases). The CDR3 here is CSVEDEVEREENYEQYF. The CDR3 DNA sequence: TGCAGCGTTGAAGATGAAGTCGAACGGGAAGAAAACTACGAGCAGTACTTC.